This TCR beta chain is from a study of cytomegalovirus exposure and HLA in healthy donors. The length of the CDR3 is 15 residues. CDR1 is SGHRS and CDR2 is YFSETQ in the germline V gene. The V gene end was trimmed by 4 bases and the J gene end by 10 bases; junction bases not matched to a gene: 12. The PCR used 60 Vbeta and 13 Jbeta primers. Sequencing was performed with immunoSEQ multiplex PCR; in TCRdb, only in-frame clones are kept and a portion is missing. The sample features around 39,000 clones, with 3% to 4.5% in its top ten. The clonotype comes from a male donor in good health and CMV-seronegative. Sample: PBMCs. The genes are TRBV5-1 and TRBJ2-1, with 9 nucleotides matching TRBD2. CDR3 nucleotides: TGCGCCAGCAGCCCCCTCCCGGGACTAGCAGGGGAGCAGTTCTTC. Protein sequence: CASSPLPGLAGEQFF.